This T cell receptor (beta chain) appears in the sequencing data of a study of control samples from healthy donors and cancer patients. Clones were read by immunoSEQ multiplex PCR, and TCRdb kept only the in-frame ones, dropping some. The sample lists more than 95,000 clones; about four fifths were seen once. The germline gives CDR1 MNHEY, CDR2 SVGAGI. Trimming took 4 bases from V and 5 from J, leaving 13 bases between them. The CDR3 extends over 14 amino acids. The gene calls are TRBV6-5 and TRBJ2-3; the D gene is possibly TRBD1 (6 bases). The receptor's source is a woman aged 50 to 65 in good health. Sequenced input: blood. The CDR3 here is CASSFSPGEDTQYF. Here the CDR3 DNA reads TGTGCCAGCAGTTTCAGTCCAGGGGAAGATACGCAGTATTTT.